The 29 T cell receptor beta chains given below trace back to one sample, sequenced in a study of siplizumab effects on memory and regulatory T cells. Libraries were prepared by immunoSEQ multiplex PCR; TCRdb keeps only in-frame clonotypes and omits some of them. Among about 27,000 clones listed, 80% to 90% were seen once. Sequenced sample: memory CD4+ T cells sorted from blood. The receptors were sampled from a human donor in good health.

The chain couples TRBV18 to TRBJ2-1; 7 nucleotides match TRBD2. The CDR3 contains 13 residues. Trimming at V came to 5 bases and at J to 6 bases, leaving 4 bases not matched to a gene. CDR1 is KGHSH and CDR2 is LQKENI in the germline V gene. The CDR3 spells CASSSGLGNEQFF. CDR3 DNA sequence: TGTGCCAGCTCATCAGGACTAGGCAATGAGCAGTTCTTC.

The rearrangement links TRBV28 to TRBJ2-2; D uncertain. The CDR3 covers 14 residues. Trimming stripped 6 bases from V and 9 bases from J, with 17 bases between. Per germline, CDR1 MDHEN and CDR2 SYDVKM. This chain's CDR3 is CASSLQLVFRELFF. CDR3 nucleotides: TGTGCCAGCAGCCTACAACTGGTTTTTAGGGAGCTGTTTTTT.

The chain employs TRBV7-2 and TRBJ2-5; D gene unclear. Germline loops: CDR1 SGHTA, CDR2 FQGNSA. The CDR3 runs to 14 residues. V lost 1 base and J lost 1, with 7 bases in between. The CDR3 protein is CASSLGRAQETQYF. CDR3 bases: TGTGCCAGCAGCTTAGGTCGGGCCCAAGAGACCCAGTACTTC.

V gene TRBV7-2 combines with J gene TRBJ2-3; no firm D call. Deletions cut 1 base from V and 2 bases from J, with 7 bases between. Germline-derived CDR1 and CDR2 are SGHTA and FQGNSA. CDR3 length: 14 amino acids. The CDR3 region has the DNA TGTGCCAGCAGCTTAGTAGGCTCCACAGATACGCAGTATTTT. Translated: CASSLVGSTDTQYF.

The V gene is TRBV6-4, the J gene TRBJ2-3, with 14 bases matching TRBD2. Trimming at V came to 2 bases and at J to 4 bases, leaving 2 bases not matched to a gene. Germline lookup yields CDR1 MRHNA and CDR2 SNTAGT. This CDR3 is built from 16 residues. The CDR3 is CASSDATSGGADTQYF. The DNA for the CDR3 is TGTGCCAGCAGTGACGCGACTAGCGGGGGGGCAGATACGCAGTATTTT.

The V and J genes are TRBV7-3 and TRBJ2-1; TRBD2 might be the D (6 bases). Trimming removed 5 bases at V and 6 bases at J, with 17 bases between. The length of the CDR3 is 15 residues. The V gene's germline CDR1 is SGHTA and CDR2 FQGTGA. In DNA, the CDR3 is TGTGCCAGCAGCCCGTACTCCGGGGGAAGCAATGAGCAGTTCTTC. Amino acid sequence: CASSPYSGGSNEQFF.

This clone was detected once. This CDR3 is CASRRDRGSYEQYF. CDR3 DNA: TGCGCCAGCAGGAGGGACAGGGGCTCCTACGAGCAGTACTTC. The rearrangement uses TRBV4-1 and TRBJ2-7; TRBD1 aligns across 10 bases. Per germline, CDR1 MGHRA and CDR2 YSYEKL. CDR3 length: 14 amino acids. With 6 bases clipped from V and 0 bases from J, the junction kept 2 bases outside the gene matches.

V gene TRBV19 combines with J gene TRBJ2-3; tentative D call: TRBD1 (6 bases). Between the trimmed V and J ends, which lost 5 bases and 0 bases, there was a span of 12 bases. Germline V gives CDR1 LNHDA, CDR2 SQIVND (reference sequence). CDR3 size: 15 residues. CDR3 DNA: TGTGCCAGTAGTTTTCAGGGGTCGAGCACAGATACGCAGTATTTT. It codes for CASSFQGSSTDTQYF.

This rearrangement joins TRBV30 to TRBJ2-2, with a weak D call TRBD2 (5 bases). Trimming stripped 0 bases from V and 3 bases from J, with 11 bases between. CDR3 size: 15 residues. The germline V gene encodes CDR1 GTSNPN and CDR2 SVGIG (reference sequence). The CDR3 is CAWSVRRRYTGELFF. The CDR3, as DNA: TGTGCCTGGAGTGTACGTCGGAGGTACACCGGGGAGCTGTTTTTT.

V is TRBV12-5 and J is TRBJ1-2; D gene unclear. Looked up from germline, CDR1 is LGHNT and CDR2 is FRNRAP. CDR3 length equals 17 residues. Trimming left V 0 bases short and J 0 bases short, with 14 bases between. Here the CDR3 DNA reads TGTGCTAGTGGTTTGGTATTAGACCCCCCTACTAACTATGGCTACACCTTC. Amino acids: CASGLVLDPPTNYGYTF.

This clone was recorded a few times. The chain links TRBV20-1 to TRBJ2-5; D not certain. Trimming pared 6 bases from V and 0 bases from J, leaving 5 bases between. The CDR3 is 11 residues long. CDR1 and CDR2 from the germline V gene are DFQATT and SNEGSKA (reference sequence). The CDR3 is CSAQDQETQYF. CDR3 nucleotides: TGCAGTGCCCAGGACCAAGAGACCCAGTACTTC.

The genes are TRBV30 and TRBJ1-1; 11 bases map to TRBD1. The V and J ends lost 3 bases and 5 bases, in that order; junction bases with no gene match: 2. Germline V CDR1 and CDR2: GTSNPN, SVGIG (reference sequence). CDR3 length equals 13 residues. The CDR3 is CAWRGTGGTEAFF. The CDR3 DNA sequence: TGTGCCTGGAGAGGGACAGGGGGTACTGAAGCTTTCTTT.

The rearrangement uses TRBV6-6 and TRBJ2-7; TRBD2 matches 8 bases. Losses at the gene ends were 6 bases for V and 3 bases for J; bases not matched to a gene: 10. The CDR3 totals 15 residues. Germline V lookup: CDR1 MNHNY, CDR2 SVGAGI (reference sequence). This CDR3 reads CASSVRASGLYEQYF. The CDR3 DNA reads TGTGCCAGCAGCGTTAGGGCTAGCGGGCTCTACGAGCAGTACTTC.

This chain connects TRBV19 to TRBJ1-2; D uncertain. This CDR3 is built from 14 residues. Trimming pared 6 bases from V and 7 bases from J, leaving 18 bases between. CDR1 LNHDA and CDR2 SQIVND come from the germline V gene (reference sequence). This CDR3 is CASREHNPGGGYTF. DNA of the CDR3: TGTGCCAGTAGGGAACACAACCCCGGAGGTGGCTACACCTTC.

The DNA for the CDR3 is TGTGCCAGCAGACGAAACCAGGGAGAAGAGACCCAGTACTTC. Translated: CASRRNQGEETQYF. The V and J genes are TRBV2 and TRBJ2-5; D may be TRBD1 or TRBD2 (5 bases each). With 6 bases removed from V and 3 bases from J, the gap between germline ends came to 14 bases. The CDR3 sequence is 14 residues long. Germline CDR1 reads SNHLY; CDR2 reads FYNNEI.

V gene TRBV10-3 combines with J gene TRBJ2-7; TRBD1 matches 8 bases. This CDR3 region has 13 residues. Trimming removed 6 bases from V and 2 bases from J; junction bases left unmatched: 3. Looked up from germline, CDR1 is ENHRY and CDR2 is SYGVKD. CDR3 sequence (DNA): TGTGCCATCAGCAAGGGACAGGCCTACGAGCAGTACTTC. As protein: CAISKGQAYEQYF.

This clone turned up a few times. CDR3 sequence (DNA): TGTGCCAGCAGCCCTCTGACAGGGACGTATAATGAAAAACTGTTTTTT. Its translation: CASSPLTGTYNEKLFF. J is TRBJ1-4 and V is TRBV7-9, with 7 bases matching TRBD1. V shed 5 bases, J shed 4 bases, and the junction held 10 bases outside the gene matches. CDR1 and CDR2 (germline): SEHNR, FQNEAQ (reference sequence). The length of the CDR3 is 16 residues. The entire variable domain, with the rest obtained from reference TRBV7-9 and TRBJ1-4, is as follows: DTGVSQNPRHKITKRGQNVTFRCDPISEHNRLYWYRQTLGQGPEFLTYFQNEAQLEKSRLLSDRFSAERPKGSFSTLEIQRTEQGDSAMYLCASSPLTGTYNEKLFFGSGTQLSVL.

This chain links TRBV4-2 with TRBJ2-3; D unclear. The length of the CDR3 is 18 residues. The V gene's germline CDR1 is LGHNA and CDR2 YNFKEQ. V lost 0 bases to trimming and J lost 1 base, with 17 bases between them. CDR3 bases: TGTGCCAGCAGCCAAGAGCTGATTCGTGGGGTGGGCACAGATACGCAGTATTTT. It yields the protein CASSQELIRGVGTDTQYF.

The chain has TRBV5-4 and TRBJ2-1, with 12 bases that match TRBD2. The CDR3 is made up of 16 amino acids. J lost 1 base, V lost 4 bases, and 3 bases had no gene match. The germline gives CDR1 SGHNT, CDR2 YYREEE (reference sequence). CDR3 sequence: CASSDGLAGSYNEQFF. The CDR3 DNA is TGTGCCAGCAGCGACGGACTAGCGGGGTCCTACAATGAGCAGTTCTTC.

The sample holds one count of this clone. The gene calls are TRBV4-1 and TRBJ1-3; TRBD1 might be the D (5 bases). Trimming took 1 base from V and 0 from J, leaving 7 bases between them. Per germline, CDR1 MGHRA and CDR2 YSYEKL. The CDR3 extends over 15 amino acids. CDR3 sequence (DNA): TGCGCCAGCAGCCAAGGACAGACCTCTGGAAACACCATATATTTT. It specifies CASSQGQTSGNTIYF.

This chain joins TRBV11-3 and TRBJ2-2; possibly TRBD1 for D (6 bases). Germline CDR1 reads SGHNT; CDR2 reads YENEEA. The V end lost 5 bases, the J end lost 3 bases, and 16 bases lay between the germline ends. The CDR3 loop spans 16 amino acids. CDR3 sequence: CASSRTQGSYTGELFF. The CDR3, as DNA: TGTGCCAGCAGCCGAACTCAGGGGTCGTACACCGGGGAGCTGTTTTTT.

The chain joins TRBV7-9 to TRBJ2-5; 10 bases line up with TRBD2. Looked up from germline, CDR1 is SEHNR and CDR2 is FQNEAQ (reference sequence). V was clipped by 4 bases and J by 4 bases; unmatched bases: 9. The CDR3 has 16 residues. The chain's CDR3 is CASSSDLAGVGETQYF. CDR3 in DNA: TGTGCCAGCAGCTCCGATCTAGCGGGAGTTGGAGAGACCCAGTACTTC.

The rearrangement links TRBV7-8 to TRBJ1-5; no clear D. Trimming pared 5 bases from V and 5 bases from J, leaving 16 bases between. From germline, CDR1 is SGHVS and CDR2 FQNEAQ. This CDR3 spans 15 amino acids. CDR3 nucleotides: TGTGCCAGCAGCGAACGGAGGGTGGGCTATCAGCCCCAGCATTTT. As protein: CASSERRVGYQPQHF.

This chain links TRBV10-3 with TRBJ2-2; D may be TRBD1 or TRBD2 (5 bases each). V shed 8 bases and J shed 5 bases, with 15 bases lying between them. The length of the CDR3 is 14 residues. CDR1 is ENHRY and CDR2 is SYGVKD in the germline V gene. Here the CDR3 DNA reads TGTGCCATCGGGGGTTCAGATTCTACCGGGGAGCTGTTTTTT. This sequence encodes CAIGGSDSTGELFF.

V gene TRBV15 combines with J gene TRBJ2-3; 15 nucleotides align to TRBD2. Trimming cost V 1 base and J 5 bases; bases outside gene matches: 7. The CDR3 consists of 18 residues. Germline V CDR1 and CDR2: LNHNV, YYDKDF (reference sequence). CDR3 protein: CATSRGTSGRAGKDTQYF. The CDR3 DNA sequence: TGTGCCACCAGCAGAGGGACTAGCGGGAGGGCCGGGAAAGATACGCAGTATTTT.

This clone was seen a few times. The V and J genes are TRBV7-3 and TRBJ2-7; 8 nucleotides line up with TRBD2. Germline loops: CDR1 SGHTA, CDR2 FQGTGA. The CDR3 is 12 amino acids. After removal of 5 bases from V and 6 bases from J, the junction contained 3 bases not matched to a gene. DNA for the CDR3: TGTGCCAGCAGCCAGGCGGGAGGCGAGCAGTACTTC. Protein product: CASSQAGGEQYF.

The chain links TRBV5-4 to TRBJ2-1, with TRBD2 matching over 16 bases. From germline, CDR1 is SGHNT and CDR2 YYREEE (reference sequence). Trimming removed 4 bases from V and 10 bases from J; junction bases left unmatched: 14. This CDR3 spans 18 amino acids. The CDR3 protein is CASSPGTSGRAGFGEQFF. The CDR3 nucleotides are TGTGCCAGCAGCCCCGGGACTAGCGGGAGGGCCGGCTTCGGCGAGCAGTTCTTC. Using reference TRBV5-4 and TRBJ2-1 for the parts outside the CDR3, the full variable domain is ETGVTQSPTHLIKTRGQQVTLRCSSQSGHNTVSWYQQALGQGPQFIFQYYREEENGRGNFPPRFSGLQFPNYSSELNVNALELDDSALYLCASSPGTSGRAGFGEQFFGPGTRLTVL.

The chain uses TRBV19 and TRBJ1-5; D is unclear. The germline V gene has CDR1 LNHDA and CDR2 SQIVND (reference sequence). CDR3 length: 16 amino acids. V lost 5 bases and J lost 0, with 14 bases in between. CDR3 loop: CASSDRPGNSNQPQHF. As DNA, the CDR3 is TGTGCCAGTAGTGACCGCCCCGGGAATAGCAATCAGCCCCAGCATTTT.

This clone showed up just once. As DNA, the CDR3 is TGCGCCAGCAGCAGGGGGGTTCAGGCCGGGGAGCTGTTTTTT. Its translation is CASSRGVQAGELFF. The rearrangement uses TRBV5-1 and TRBJ2-2; D is perhaps TRBD1 or TRBD2 (6 bases each). The CDR3 has 14 amino acids. The V and J ends lost 4 bases and 6 bases respectively, with 13 bases between them. The germline V gene encodes CDR1 SGHRS and CDR2 YFSETQ.